A selection of T cell receptor beta chains follows, all from one sample in a study of technical replicates of blood from several donors. Repertoires were generated with immunoSEQ multiplex PCR, while TCRdb's copy carries only in-frame clones and drops some. The sample has approximately 97,000 clones, 95% to 97% seen once. Source material: T cells isolated from PBMCs. These receptors were collected from a human donor in good health. The CDR3 runs from the conserved cysteine through the conserved F or W. A D gene is named only where the DNA matches it firmly. Only part of the rows carry a size: once, few, many, or a class if the clone is expanded.

J | D | V | size | DNA | CDR3
TRBJ2-5 | NA | TRBV7-9 | NA | TGTGCCAGCAGCTTAGTAACGGGGTCAGAGACCCAGTACTTC | CASSLVTGSETQYF
TRBJ1-2 | NA | TRBV7-9 | NA | TGTGCCAGCAGCTTAGATATAGCCTCCTATGGCTACACCTTC | CASSLDIASYGYTF
TRBJ2-1 | NA | TRBV30 | once | TGTGCTGGTCTCGATTCCAGCTCCTACAATGAGCAGTTCTTC | CAGLDSSSYNEQFF
TRBJ1-2 | TRBD1 | TRBV6-5 | NA | TGTGCCAGCAGCTCCGGGACAGGACTCTATGGCTACACCTTC | CASSSGTGLYGYTF
TRBJ1-2 | NA | TRBV11-2 | NA | TGTGCCAGCAGCTTAGACAGCTATGGCTACACCTTC | CASSLDSYGYTF
TRBJ2-1 | TRBD2 | TRBV7-3 | NA | TGTGCCAGCAGCTCACCGGGAGGATACAATGAGCAGTTCTTC | CASSSPGGYNEQFF
TRBJ1-4 | TRBD1 | TRBV4-1 | NA | TGCGCCAGCAGCCAGGGACAGCCCGTTAATGAAAAACTGTTTTTT | CASSQGQPVNEKLFF
TRBJ1-1 | NA | TRBV7-3 | NA | TGTGCCAGCAGCTTAATACAGAACACTGAAGCTTTCTTT | CASSLIQNTEAFF
TRBJ1-1 | NA | TRBV18 | few | TGTGCCAGCTCTACGGTCCCGGGGAACACTGAAGCTTTCTTT | CASSTVPGNTEAFF
TRBJ1-1 | TRBD1 | TRBV2 | NA | TGTGCCAGCAGGGACAGACAGGGCGTAATGAACACTGAAGCTTTCTTT | CASRDRQGVMNTEAFF
TRBJ2-3 | TRBD1 | TRBV4-1 | NA | TGCGCCAGCAGCCAAGGCAGGGGGCTCACAGATACGCAGTATTTT | CASSQGRGLTDTQYF
TRBJ2-7 | TRBD2 | TRBV12-5 | NA | TGTGCTAGTGGTCCCCCCGGGACTAGAGTCGAGCAGTACTTC | CASGPPGTRVEQYF
TRBJ2-7 | TRBD2 | TRBV19 | NA | TGTGCCAGTAGTCCAGGACTAGGATACGAGCAGTACTTC | CASSPGLGYEQYF
TRBJ1-2 | NA | TRBV6-1 | NA | TGTGCCAGCAGTACGGGGGGCACCTATGGCTACACCTTC | CASSTGGTYGYTF
TRBJ2-1 | TRBD1 | TRBV19 | NA | TGTGCCAGTAGTATCCCCGGGACAGAGACCTACAATGAGCAGTTCTTC | CASSIPGTETYNEQFF
TRBJ1-5 | NA | TRBV21-1 | NA | TGTGCCAGCATCATACTAAATCAGCCCCAGCATTTT | CASIILNQPQHF
TRBJ1-3 | TRBD1 | TRBV10-3 | NA | TGTGCCATCAGCCTGACAGGGGCGCGGCGAAACACCATATATTTT | CAISLTGARRNTIYF
TRBJ2-3 | TRBD2 | TRBV6-5 | NA | TGTGCCAGCAGTTTGACTAGCGGCAGCACAGATACGCAGTATTTT | CASSLTSGSTDTQYF
TRBJ2-5 | TRBD2 | TRBV25-1 | NA | TGTGCCAGCAGGGGAGGGACCCTAGCGGGAGGGTTGGAGACCCAGTACTTC | CASRGGTLAGGLETQYF
TRBJ1-1 | NA | TRBV27 | NA | TGTGCCAGCAGTTTTAAAGGACACTGGAAATCTGAAGCTTTCTTT | CASSFKGHWKSEAFF
TRBJ2-3 | NA | TRBV25-1 | NA | TGTGCCAGCAGTGATCTAGCAGAGACAGATACGCAGTATTTT | CASSDLAETDTQYF
TRBJ2-5 | TRBD2 | TRBV28 | once | TGTGCCAGCAGTTGGGGGTCAAGCGGGAGGGGTGAGACCCAGTACTTC | CASSWGSSGRGETQYF
TRBJ2-1 | TRBD2 | TRBV9 | NA | TGTGCCAGCAGCGTGGGGACTAGCGGGCATGAGCAGTTCTTC | CASSVGTSGHEQFF
TRBJ1-2 | NA | TRBV19 | NA | TGTGCCAGTAGCATAGAACAGGAGAAAGGCGTTGGCTACACCTTC | CASSIEQEKGVGYTF
TRBJ2-1 | TRBD1 | TRBV19 | NA | TGTGCCAGTAGTTCAACTGGACAGGCAACAGACAATGAGCAGTTCTTC | CASSSTGQATDNEQFF
TRBJ2-7 | NA | TRBV4-2 | NA | TGTGCCAGCAGCCAAGAAAGGGACTTTCCCTCCTACGAGCAGTACTTC | CASSQERDFPSYEQYF
TRBJ2-7 | NA | TRBV9 | NA | TGTGCCAGCAGTAAAGGGGACGAGCAGTACTTC | CASSKGDEQYF
TRBJ2-3 | NA | TRBV19 | NA | TGTGCCAGTAGTATAGATCAGGGGACAGATACGCAGTATTTT | CASSIDQGTDTQYF
TRBJ1-5 | NA | TRBV5-8 | NA | TGTGCCAGCAGCCCGCTGAAAAGACAGTACAATCAGCCCCAGCATTTT | CASSPLKRQYNQPQHF
TRBJ2-7 | TRBD1 | TRBV7-2 | once | TGTGCCAGCAGCGGGACAGGGGGGTACGAGCAGTACTTC | CASSGTGGYEQYF
TRBJ2-3 | TRBD1 | TRBV29-1 | NA | TGCAGCGTTCTCTCGGGACAGGGAACAGATACGCAGTATTTT | CSVLSGQGTDTQYF